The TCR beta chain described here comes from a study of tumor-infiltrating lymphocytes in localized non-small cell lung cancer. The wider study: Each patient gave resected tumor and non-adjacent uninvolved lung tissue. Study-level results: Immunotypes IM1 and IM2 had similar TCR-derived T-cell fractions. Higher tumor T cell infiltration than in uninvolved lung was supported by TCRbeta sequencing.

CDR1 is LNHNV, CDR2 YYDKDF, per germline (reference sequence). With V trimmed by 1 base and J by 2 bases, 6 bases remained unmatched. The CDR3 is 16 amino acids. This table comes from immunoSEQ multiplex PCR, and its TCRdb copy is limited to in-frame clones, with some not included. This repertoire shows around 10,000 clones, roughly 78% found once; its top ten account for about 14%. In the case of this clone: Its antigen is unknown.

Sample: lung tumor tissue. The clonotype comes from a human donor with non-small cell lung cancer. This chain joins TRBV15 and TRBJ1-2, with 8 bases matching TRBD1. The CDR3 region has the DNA TGTGCCACCAGCAGAGCTTTTCAGGGGGCGAACTATGGCTACACCTTC. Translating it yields CATSRAFQGANYGYTF.